The sequence of this TCR beta chain was determined in a study of regulatory T cells in long-lasting Graves disease. Study results and limitations: Newly diagnosed patients had higher TCR diversity than persistent Graves' patients did. Between persistent patients, a few thousand public clonotypes were shared, exceeding the roughly 1,000 shared between new patients. Researchers examined only peripheral blood and not thyroid tissue.

V lost 5 bases and J 6 bases, leaving 17 bases between the germline ends. From germline, CDR1 is MDHEN and CDR2 SYDVKM. This CDR3 comprises 15 residues. This clonotype showed up many times. Its specificity is unknown. Relying on iRepertoire HTBI primers and Arm-PCR of CDR3 regions, the team built TCR beta libraries. MiXCR was run by TCRdb on the multiplex PCR reads, yielding one entry per CDR3 protein. The sample has 400,000 to 550,000 distinct CDR3 sequences, about 17% seen once. Specified time point: newly diagnosed GD, antithyroid drugs for less than 3 months. PBMC RNA served as the TCR library source. These data were also filed under a second study, of T cells in Graves' hyperthyroidism and ophthalmopathy. That paper states: HTBI primers were the set used in a first-round RT-PCR of the TCR CDR3.

The sample in question was peripheral blood mononuclear cells (PBMCs), obtained at new diagnosis, from a patient treated with antithyroid drugs. The rearrangement joins TRBV28 to TRBJ2-1, with D perhaps TRBD1 (5 bases). The origin of this receptor is a woman aged 30 to 39 with Graves disease. The CDR3 DNA sequence: TGTGCCAGCAGTCCCGGACATAGGGTAATCAATGAGCAGTTCTTC. Protein product: CASSPGHRVINEQFF.